This T cell receptor beta chain emerged from a study of T cells in Graves' hyperthyroidism and ophthalmopathy. Germline loops: CDR1 MNHEY, CDR2 SVGAGI. This CDR3 spans 17 amino acids. V lost 0 bases and J 2 bases, leaving 16 bases between the germline ends. This clonotype was counted ten times or more. Amplification yielded TCR beta CDR3 regions, with RNA transcripts as the source. First-round RT-PCR with HTBI primers amplified the TCR CDR3 region. TCRdb fed the multiplex PCR reads into MiXCR, producing one record per CDR3 protein. The repertoire holds fewer than 450,000 distinct CDR3 sequences, approximately 17% seen once, with 34% in the top ten.

This chain joins TRBV6-5 and TRBJ1-1; D call uncertain. The TCR originated in a young woman with Graves' hyperthyroidism that later progressed to Graves' ophthalmopathy. Sequencing used blood. DNA for the CDR3: TGTGCCAGCAGTTACTCTTTTACGGGTCGAGTCAACACTGAAGCTTTCTTT. It is translated as CASSYSFTGRVNTEAFF.